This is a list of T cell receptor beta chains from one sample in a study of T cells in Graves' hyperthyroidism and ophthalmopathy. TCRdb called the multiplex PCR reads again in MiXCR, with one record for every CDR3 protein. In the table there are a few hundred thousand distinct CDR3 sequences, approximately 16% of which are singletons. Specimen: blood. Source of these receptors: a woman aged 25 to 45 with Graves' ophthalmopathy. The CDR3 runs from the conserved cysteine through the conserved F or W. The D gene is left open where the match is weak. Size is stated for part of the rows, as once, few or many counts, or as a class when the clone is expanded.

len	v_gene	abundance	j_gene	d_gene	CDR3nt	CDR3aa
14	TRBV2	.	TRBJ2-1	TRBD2	TGTGCCAGCAGTTTAGTGGCGGGAGGGCTTGAGCAGTTCTTC	CASSLVAGGLEQFF
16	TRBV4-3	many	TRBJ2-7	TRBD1	TGCGCCAGCAGCCAAGAATCCGGGACAGGGGGCAACGAGCAGTACTTC	CASSQESGTGGNEQYF
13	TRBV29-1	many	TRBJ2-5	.	TGCAGCGCCCGGGCTGGAAGCCAAGAGACCCAGTACTTC	CSARAGSQETQYF
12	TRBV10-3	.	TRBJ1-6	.	TGTGCCATCAGTAGGGGTAGTTCACCCCTCCACTTT	CAISRGSSPLHF
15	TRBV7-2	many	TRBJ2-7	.	TGTGCCAGCAGCACCTTACCGGGATGGGGCTACGAGCAGTACTTC	CASSTLPGWGYEQYF
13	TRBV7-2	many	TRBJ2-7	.	TGTGCCAGCAGCTCCTTCCAGGAGGACGAGCAGTACTTC	CASSSFQEDEQYF
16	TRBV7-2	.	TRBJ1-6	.	TGTGCCAGCAGCTTGAGCGGGGGCTCCTTTAATTCACCCCTCCACTTT	CASSLSGGSFNSPLHF
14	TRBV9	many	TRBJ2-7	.	TGTGCCAGCGGCGACGGGGATGGAGGCTACGAGCAGTACTTC	CASGDGDGGYEQYF
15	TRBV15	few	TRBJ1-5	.	TGTGCCACCAGCAGGGGAACGACGGCTACAAGGCCCCAGCATTTT	CATSRGTTATRPQHF
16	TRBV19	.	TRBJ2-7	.	TGTGCCAGTAGTATTGACGGCAGCTTCTCCCTCTACGAGCAGTACTTC	CASSIDGSFSLYEQYF
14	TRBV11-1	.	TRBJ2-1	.	TGTGCCAGCAGCTTAGCGACGTGGGGGCACGAGCAGTTCTTC	CASSLATWGHEQFF
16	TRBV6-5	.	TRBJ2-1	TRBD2	TGTGCCAGCAGATACTCTAGCGGGAATACCTACAATGAGCAGTTCTTC	CASRYSSGNTYNEQFF
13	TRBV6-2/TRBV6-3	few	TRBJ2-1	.	TGTGCCAGCACCCAGTGGCAGGGGCGGGAACAGTTCTTC	CASTQWQGREQFF
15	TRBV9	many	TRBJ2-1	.	TGTGCCAGCAGCGTGAGCGATAACACTAGGAATGAGCAGTTCTTC	CASSVSDNTRNEQFF
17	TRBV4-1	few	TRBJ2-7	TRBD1	TGCGCCAGCAGCCCAAAATCCGGGACAGGGGTCACCTACGAGCAGTACTTC	CASSPKSGTGVTYEQYF
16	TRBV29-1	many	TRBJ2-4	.	TGCAGCGTTGCAACCCCCGTTGCAGAAGCCAAAAACATTCAGTACTTC	CSVATPVAEAKNIQYF
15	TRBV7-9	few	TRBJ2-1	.	TGTGCCAGCAGCGACTACCAGAGCTCCTACAATGAGCAGTTCTTC	CASSDYQSSYNEQFF
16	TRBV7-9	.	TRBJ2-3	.	TGTGCCAGCAGCTTATTTGGAGTCATAACCGCAGATACGCAGTATTTT	CASSLFGVITADTQYF
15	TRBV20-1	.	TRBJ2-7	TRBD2	TGCAGTGCTAGAAGCGGGGCTATGAGCTCCTACGAGCAGTACTTC	CSARSGAMSSYEQYF
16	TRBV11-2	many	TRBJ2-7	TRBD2	TGTGCCAGCAGCCGGGAGGACTTCCTGCTTGGGTACGAGCAGTACTTC	CASSREDFLLGYEQYF